These T cell receptor beta chains were read from a single sample in a study of shared clonotypes between healthy human individuals. Assay used: immunoSEQ multiplex PCR; TCRdb lists only in-frame clones, some missing. The sample carries hundreds of thousands of clones, 90% to 95% recorded once. Sequences were obtained from naive CD8+ T cells sorted from blood. The receptor source for this set is a woman in her 30s in good health. Each CDR3 is given with its conserved first and last residue. The D gene is left open where the match is weak. Size is stated for part of the rows, as once, few or many counts, or as a class when the clone is expanded.

>TRBJ2-7|TRBV13|.|.
CASSLGSPREQYF
TGTGCCAGCAGCTTAGGTTCTCCGCGGGAGCAGTACTTC
>TRBJ2-1|TRBV15|TRBD2|once
CATSQAGVGYNEQFF
TGTGCCACCAGTCAAGCGGGAGTTGGCTACAATGAGCAGTTCTTC
>TRBJ2-7|TRBV18|.|.
CASSPRDKVWAEQYF
TGTGCCAGCTCACCCAGAGACAAGGTATGGGCCGAGCAGTACTTC
>TRBJ1-1|TRBV9|TRBD1|.
CASSTGQGNTEAFF
TGTGCCAGCAGCACCGGACAGGGGAACACTGAAGCTTTCTTT
>TRBJ2-7|TRBV5-6|TRBD2|.
CASSPWGGSSYEQYF
TGTGCCAGCAGCCCGTGGGGGGGGTCCTCATACGAGCAGTACTTC
>TRBJ2-5|TRBV19|.|once
CASSPRQKETQYF
TGTGCCAGTAGTCCTAGACAAAAAGAGACCCAGTACTTC
>TRBJ2-4|TRBV9|.|.
CASSGRGNIQYF
TGTGCCAGCAGCGGCAGGGGAAACATTCAGTACTTC
>TRBJ2-7|TRBV19|TRBD2|.
CASSIDLIPGLVSVEQYF
TGTGCCAGTAGTATAGATCTGATACCGGGACTAGTGTCCGTCGAGCAGTACTTC
>TRBJ2-7|TRBV28|.|.
CASSSPYEQYF
TGTGCCAGCAGTTCCCCCTACGAGCAGTACTTC
>TRBJ2-1|TRBV7-7|.|.
CASSLAWGHEQFF
TGTGCCAGCAGCTTAGCGTGGGGCCATGAGCAGTTCTTC
>TRBJ2-6|TRBV9|.|once
CASSVTDGMTKYGANVLTF
TGTGCCAGCAGCGTTACCGACGGGATGACTAAGTATGGGGCCAACGTCCTGACTTTC
>TRBJ1-2|TRBV4-1|.|.
CASSQVGTSYGYTF
TGCGCCAGCAGCCAAGTAGGGACCTCCTATGGCTACACCTTC
>TRBJ2-1|TRBV19|.|.
CASSRGGIASYNEQFF
TGTGCCAGTTCTCGGGGCGGGATCGCATCCTACAATGAGCAGTTCTTC
>TRBJ2-7|TRBV13|.|few
CASSLTPGNEQYF
TGTGCCAGCAGCTTAACCCCGGGTAACGAGCAGTACTTC